These 12 T cell receptor beta chains came from one sample sequenced in a study of control samples from healthy donors and cancer patients (TCRdb year 2020). To prepare the library, the immunoSEQ multiplex PCR assay was applied. In its TCRdb copy, this immuneACCESS table keeps in-frame sequences only and misses some clones. Where compared with another copy, unresolved V genes explain less than half of these, and the others have no known cause. The sample records about 30,000 clones, around 80% of which are singletons. 20% to 25% of the sample comes from the top ten. Sequenced material: PBMCs. Every receptor here comes from a man aged 55 to 70 with head and neck cancer.

CDR3 DNA sequence: TGCGCCAGCAGCTTCGGACAGGATGCGGTCAATGAGCAGTTCTTC. Its translation: CASSFGQDAVNEQFF. The chain couples TRBV5-1 to TRBJ2-1; 7 bases line up with TRBD1. The CDR3 totals 15 residues. Germline CDR1 SGHRS, CDR2 YFSETQ. V lost 2 bases, J lost 6 bases, and 8 bases stayed unmatched.

The rearrangement uses TRBV6-5 and TRBJ1-6; TRBD1 agrees at 9 bases. The V gene's germline CDR1 is MNHEY and CDR2 SVGAGI. V was clipped by 6 bases and J by 10 bases; unmatched bases: 7. The CDR3 extends over 14 amino acids. The CDR3 is CASSPTGGRSPLHF. For the CDR3, the DNA is TGTGCCAGCAGCCCAACAGGGGGCCGCTCACCCCTCCACTTT.

This clone occurred a few times. This sequence joins TRBV27 and TRBJ2-7; the match to TRBD2 covers 14 bases. The V segment lost 5 bases and the J segment 7 bases; nucleotides outside the gene matches: 7. Germline CDR1 MNHEY, CDR2 SMNVEV (reference sequence). The CDR3 runs 15 residues. The CDR3 loop reads CASSKGLAGDREQYF. DNA of the CDR3: TGTGCCAGCAGTAAGGGACTAGCGGGAGATAGAGAGCAGTACTTC.

This clone was recorded only once. The V call is TRBV6-2 or TRBV6-3, the J call TRBJ2-1, with D possibly matching TRBD1 (6 bases). V was shortened by 2 bases and J by 0 bases, with 17 bases between the two germline ends. There are 18 residues in the CDR3. The germline CDR1 and CDR2 sequences are MNHEY and SVGEGT. This CDR3 reads CASSYNYRDTSSYNEQFF. The CDR3 region has the DNA TGTGCCAGCAGTTACAACTACCGGGACACAAGCTCCTACAATGAGCAGTTCTTC.

The chain joins TRBV18 to TRBJ2-2, with D perhaps matching TRBD1 or TRBD2 (6 bases each). V was shortened by 0 bases and J by 6 bases, with 20 bases between the two germline ends. Germline assignment: CDR1 KGHSH and CDR2 LQKENI. The CDR3 sequence is 18 residues long. The CDR3 region is CASSPPRTSRGLSGELFF. CDR3 coding DNA: TGTGCCAGCTCACCACCGAGAACCTCTCGGGGGCTTTCCGGGGAGCTGTTTTTT.

This clone has just a few counts. The V and J genes are TRBV5-1 and TRBJ2-7; tentative D call: TRBD1 (6 bases). From germline, CDR1 is SGHRS and CDR2 YFSETQ. CDR3 length equals 14 residues. Deletions cut 4 bases from V and 2 bases from J, with 13 bases between. The CDR3 loop reads CASSEDSATYEQYF. DNA for the CDR3: TGCGCCAGCAGCGAGGACAGCGCTACCTACGAGCAGTACTTC. Using reference TRBV5-1 and TRBJ2-7 for the parts outside the CDR3, the full variable domain is KAGVTQTPRYLIKTRGQQVTLSCSPISGHRSVSWYQQTPGQGLQFLFEYFSETQRNKGNFPGRFSGRQFSNSRSEMNVSTLELGDSALYLCASSEDSATYEQYFGPGTRLTVT.

This rearrangement joins TRBV7-3 to TRBJ1-2; D uncertain. Trimming took 1 base from V and 0 from J, leaving 9 bases between them. The CDR3 has 15 amino acids. Per the germline V gene, CDR1 is SGHTA and CDR2 is FQGTGA. The CDR3 spells CASSLSSGANYGYTF. The CDR3 DNA sequence: TGTGCCAGCAGCTTAAGCTCTGGAGCTAACTATGGCTACACCTTC. The variable domain in full, completed from reference TRBV7-3 and TRBJ1-2, reads GAGVSQTPSNKVTEKGKYVELRCDPISGHTALYWYRQSLGQGPEFLIYFQGTGAADDSGLPNDRFFAVRPEGSVSTLKIQRTERGDSAVYLCASSLSSGANYGYTFGSGTRLTVV.

The chain carries TRBV5-1 and TRBJ2-7; perhaps TRBD1 as D (6 bases). Germline CDR1 and CDR2: SGHRS and YFSETQ. The CDR3 totals 16 residues. V was clipped by 4 bases and J by 4 bases, with 21 bases between them. CDR3 nucleotide sequence: TGCGCCAGCAGCCTAGGTTCAGGGGCCAAGTGGTACGAGCAGTACTTC. Translated, it gives CASSLGSGAKWYEQYF.

This clone turned up a few times. The chain recombines TRBV12-3 or TRBV12-4 with TRBJ1-2; D possibly corresponds to TRBD1 (5 bases). Trimming took off 3 bases at V and 8 bases at J, with 7 bases between the two ends. The CDR3 loop spans 11 amino acids. The CDR3 DNA follows: TGTGCCAGCAGTTTGCGGGGCGGCTACACCTTC. It yields the protein CASSLRGGYTF.

J is TRBJ1-2 and V is TRBV7-9; no definite D call. V was clipped by 4 bases and J by 2 bases, with 11 bases between them. Per the germline V gene, CDR1 is SEHNR and CDR2 is FQNEAQ (reference sequence). This CDR3 region has 14 residues. The CDR3 sequence: CASSSPGRNYGYTF. As DNA, the CDR3 is TGTGCCAGCAGCTCCCCAGGCAGGAACTATGGCTACACCTTC.

This sequence joins TRBV21-1 and TRBJ2-5; the D segment call TRBD2 is taken from the table without a DNA check. TRBV21-1 is a known pseudogene. The CDR3 contains 17 residues. The CDR3 bases are TGTGCCAGCAGCAAACCTACTAGCGGGAGGGTTGAGGAGACCCAGTACTTC. It codes for CASSKPTSGRVEETQYF.

This chain uses TRBV7-2 with TRBJ1-2; no clear D gene. The CDR3 consists of 14 residues. The V gene's germline CDR1 is SGHTA and CDR2 FQGNSA. Trimming took off 5 bases at V and 10 bases at J, with 20 bases between the two ends. The CDR3 loop reads CASSQQTGRTSYTF. CDR3 nucleotides: TGTGCCAGCAGCCAGCAGACGGGGAGAACCTCCTACACCTTC.